These T cell receptor beta chains were read from a single sample in a study of blood T cell repertoires in COVID-19. The method was immunoSEQ multiplex PCR; TCRdb's version includes in-frame clones alone and lacks a portion of them. The data contain 250,000 to 350,000 clones, around 89% of them singletons. The sample taken for sequencing was peripheral blood. These receptors came from a woman in her sixties or seventies with acute or convalescent COVID-19. Both conserved end residues are part of each CDR3. D genes are given only for firm matches. Some rows have no size entry. The others give once, few or many, or a class for an expanded clone.

len: 15; j_gene: TRBJ2-1; d_gene: .; v_gene: TRBV5-4; abundance: .; CDR3aa: CASSFSGGSYNEQFF; CDR3nt: TGTGCCAGCAGCTTTAGCGGAGGCTCGTACAATGAGCAGTTCTTC
len: 14; j_gene: TRBJ2-2; d_gene: .; v_gene: TRBV2; abundance: .; CDR3aa: CASSDTGTTGELFF; CDR3nt: TGTGCCAGCAGTGATACAGGCACCACCGGGGAGCTGTTTTTT
len: 17; j_gene: TRBJ2-1; d_gene: TRBD2; v_gene: TRBV9; abundance: .; CDR3aa: CASSVVASGVSYNEQFF; CDR3nt: TGTGCCAGCAGCGTAGTCGCTAGCGGGGTTTCTTACAATGAGCAGTTCTTC
len: 16; j_gene: TRBJ2-7; d_gene: .; v_gene: TRBV7-9; abundance: many; CDR3aa: CASSHKSGGRLYEQYF; CDR3nt: TGTGCCAGCAGCCACAAATCCGGGGGGCGCCTCTACGAGCAGTACTTC
len: 15; j_gene: TRBJ2-5; d_gene: TRBD1; v_gene: TRBV2; abundance: .; CDR3aa: CASREKTGDQETQYF; CDR3nt: TGTGCCAGCAGGGAGAAGACAGGGGATCAAGAGACCCAGTACTTC
len: 13; j_gene: TRBJ2-3; d_gene: .; v_gene: TRBV7-2; abundance: .; CDR3aa: CASSSPSTDTQYF; CDR3nt: TGTGCCAGCAGCTCCCCAAGCACAGATACGCAGTATTTT
len: 14; j_gene: TRBJ2-3; d_gene: .; v_gene: TRBV28; abundance: .; CDR3aa: CASSLFNTGDTQYF; CDR3nt: TGTGCCAGCAGTCTTTTCAATACTGGAGATACGCAGTATTTT
len: 16; j_gene: TRBJ1-6; d_gene: .; v_gene: TRBV27; abundance: .; CDR3aa: CASSSYSGSRDSPLHF; CDR3nt: TGTGCCAGCAGTTCATACTCAGGGTCACGGGATTCACCCCTCCACTTT
len: 15; j_gene: TRBJ1-5; d_gene: TRBD1; v_gene: TRBV2; abundance: .; CDR3aa: CASSSGQSGNQPQHF; CDR3nt: TGTGCCAGCAGTTCGGGACAGTCGGGCAATCAGCCCCAGCATTTT
len: 17; j_gene: TRBJ1-3; d_gene: .; v_gene: TRBV4-3; abundance: .; CDR3aa: CASSQEGRGSTGNTIYF; CDR3nt: TGCGCCAGCAGCCAAGAGGGCAGGGGATCCACTGGAAACACCATATATTTT
len: 17; j_gene: TRBJ1-2; d_gene: .; v_gene: TRBV28; abundance: .; CDR3aa: CASSLPLGQTGAYGYTF; CDR3nt: TGTGCCAGCAGCCTCCCCCTAGGCCAGACAGGTGCCTATGGCTACACCTTC
len: 14; j_gene: TRBJ1-4; d_gene: .; v_gene: TRBV5-1; abundance: .; CDR3aa: CASSLGQDEEKLFF; CDR3nt: TGCGCCAGCAGCTTGGGACAGGACGAAGAAAAACTGTTTTTT
len: 14; j_gene: TRBJ2-1; d_gene: .; v_gene: TRBV7-2; abundance: .; CDR3aa: CASSFVGGASEQFF; CDR3nt: TGTGCCAGCAGCTTTGTGGGCGGGGCCTCGGAGCAGTTCTTC
len: 16; j_gene: TRBJ1-5; d_gene: .; v_gene: TRBV19; abundance: .; CDR3aa: CASSIVAGAGNQPQHF; CDR3nt: TGTGCCAGTAGTATAGTTGCGGGGGCCGGCAATCAGCCCCAGCATTTT
len: 17; j_gene: TRBJ2-4; d_gene: TRBD2; v_gene: TRBV3-1/TRBV3-2; abundance: .; CDR3aa: CASSQVAAGLAKNIQYF; CDR3nt: TGTGCCAGCAGCCAAGTAGCAGCGGGACTAGCCAAAAACATTCAGTACTTC
len: 15; j_gene: TRBJ1-4; d_gene: .; v_gene: TRBV18; abundance: .; CDR3aa: CASSPPGIGNEKLFF; CDR3nt: TGTGCCAGCTCACCACCCGGGATTGGTAATGAAAAACTGTTTTTT